This T cell receptor (beta chain) was recorded in a study of shared clonotypes between healthy human individuals (TCRdb year 2020). Describing the broader study: The cohort comprised two women and a few men aged 18 to 49 years. Per donor, leukapheresis produced somewhere between about 0.94 and 9 billion PBMCs. To increase sequencing depth and limit assay-specific biases, different laboratories used diverse techniques to prepare libraries and sequence TCR repertoires. For each donor, CD4 naive and CD4 memory were each given three plates, CD8 naive was given two plates, and CD8 memory was given one plate. Blood TCR repertoires of roughly five healthy adults were deeply sequenced to estimate repertoire size and the extent of clonotype sharing between individuals.

TCR CDR3 regions were amplified from genomic DNA by multiplex PCR using the deep immunoSEQ assay. Extracted genomic DNA from each cell subset was spread evenly across all wells of several immunoSEQ 96-well plates, with each plate serving as a replicate. For sorted subsets, roughly 0.2 ug genomic DNA, equal to tens of thousands of T cell genomes, was loaded into each replicate PCR. Purified libraries were measured with a Qubit 3.0 fluorometer, size-checked on a Bioanalyzer 2100, and measured again with the KAPA Library Quantification kit. Each immunoSEQ 96-well plate was sequenced on its own single-read 150-cycle Illumina NextSeq 550 flow cell. In the original analysis: Because the immunoSEQ output held only junctional sequences and lacked quality scores, the filtering could not match the filtering applied to full-length reads. Sequences were annotated with PyIR, a Python wrapper for IgBLAST v1.9, and V/J genes and CDR3 were assigned using IMGT germline references. Reads were removed for weak V/J assignments (E-value above 1e-6), missing CDR3, stop codons, out-of-frame junctions, or ambiguous translated residues. V3J clonotypes were defined as sequences sharing the same inferred V gene, J gene, and CDR3 amino acid sequence. Percentage overlap between repertoires was calculated by dividing the number of shared unique clonotypes by the size of the smaller repertoire. RTK rarefaction, the Chao1 estimator, and Recon v2.1 estimates of unobserved clonotypes were used to assess repertoire richness. Generation probabilities for all TCRbeta clonotypes obtained by the gDNA method from several donors were computed using OLGA. Here the immuneACCESS table is served through TCRdb, limited to in-frame sequences with V and J called. Missing clones are a known gap in these copies; in checked studies unresolved V genes cover under half, and the rest lacks a known reason. That table is the source of V, J and clone size, and D and trimming were worked out from the DNA. This sample lists about a million clones; roughly 80% were detected once. Less than 1.5% of the sample goes to the ten largest clones.

The germline V gene yields ENHRY for CDR1 and SYGVKD for CDR2. V loses 10 bases of germline sequence and J loses 4 bases, and the interval between the two ends is 15 bases. From cysteine to phenylalanine, the CDR3 is 13 amino acids long. The entry retains the CDR3 DNA only, 39 bases that are in frame from base 1. Donors were healthy HIV-negative adults with no recently reported acute infections or vaccinations. Every donor was a Caucasian adult residing in Nashville, Tennessee, USA. CD4+ T cells were enriched by magnetic negative selection; naive cells were then positively selected on CD45RA, and the negative fraction formed the memory subset. Blood was collected by leukapheresis, and PBMCs were isolated by Ficoll-Histopaque density gradient centrifugation and then cryopreserved in liquid nitrogen vapor phase. Analytical flow cytometry was used to check the purity and quantity of every magnetically sorted T cell population. Genomic DNA was isolated from each sorted fraction and quantified by UV absorbance on a Nanodrop 2000c.

In the case of this clone: Its antigen is not yet known. Base-call qualities are not available, and no considerably larger clone is one nucleotide away.

Study-level results and caveats: Pairwise subsampling led to the expectation that sequencing depth would affect the degree of clonotype sharing among donors. Sampling was restricted to blood, and TCR repertoires in tissues likely differ from the TCR repertoires found in blood. Compared with non-shared clonotypes, the clonotypes found in all four sorted-subset donors had higher generation probabilities. Naive subsets generally had larger estimated clonotype richness than memory subsets did. The genetic and exposure-history diversity represented was limited by the small number of donors. Rarefaction of sorted-subset datasets indicated incomplete sequencing despite the large sequencing depth. Sharing across a handful of donors was observed for approximately 5% of naive CD4, about 4% of naive CD8, roughly 2.4% of memory CD4, and approximately 0.41% of memory CD8 clonotypes.

The origin of this receptor is a man between 18 and 29 years old in good health. The sequenced material came from memory CD4+ T cells sorted from blood. The sample's cell subset or site label is to be understood as: CD45RA-negative fraction. This chain joins TRBV10-3 to TRBJ2-3; TRBD2 is possibly the D segment (6 matching bases). The nucleotide sequence is TGTGCCACCTACAAATCGGGGGCAGATACGCAGTATTTT. The translation is CATYKSGADTQYF.